These 7 T cell receptor beta chains originate from one sample sequenced in a study of Tregs in tolerant kidney transplant recipients. The nonmyeloablative bone marrow transplants came from related graft donors, with transient mixed chimerism. TCRdb's table, derived via immunoSEQ multiplex PCR, lists solely in-frame clones and lacks some. The profile shows over 70,000 clones, roughly nine tenths of them singletons. This sample comprised CD4+ T cells from blood (PBMCs), obtained 24 months after the transplant. All receptors derive from a human patient who received a combined kidney and bone marrow transplant. A share of the T cells may be of graft donor origin.

The V call is TRBV9, the J call TRBJ1-3; maybe TRBD1 (6 bases). CDR3 size: 16 residues. Germline loops: CDR1 SGDLS, CDR2 YYNGEE. The ends were cut back, 4 bases at V and 2 bases at J, with 16 bases in the middle. The CDR3 is CASSIFDRRTGNTIYF. For the CDR3, the DNA is TGTGCCAGCAGCATCTTTGACAGGAGGACTGGAAACACCATATATTTT.

The rearrangement links TRBV7-2 to TRBJ2-3; 9 bases agree with TRBD2. CDR1 is SGHTA and CDR2 is FQGNSA in the germline V gene. V shed 1 base, J shed 2 bases, and the junction held 7 bases outside the gene matches. CDR3 size: 17 residues. The CDR3, as DNA: TGTGCCAGCAGCTTAGGAGGGGCTAGCGGGATCACAGATACGCAGTATTTT. Protein product: CASSLGGASGITDTQYF.

This clone was observed once. CDR3 in DNA: TGCAGCGTTGAAGGGCACAGGAACACTGAAGCTTTCTTT. This gives the protein CSVEGHRNTEAFF. The rearrangement links TRBV29-1 to TRBJ1-1; the D is unclear. Germline-derived CDR1 and CDR2 are SQVTM and ANQGSEA. V lost 1 base and J 1 base, leaving 7 bases between the germline ends. The CDR3 has 13 residues.

The V call is TRBV29-1, the J call TRBJ1-5, with 7 bases identical to TRBD1. Trimming at V came to 7 bases and at J to 5 bases, leaving 5 bases not matched to a gene. The germline V gene encodes CDR1 SQVTM and CDR2 ANQGSEA. CDR3 length: 12 residues. The CDR3 DNA follows: TGCAGCGGCGGACAGGTCGATCAGCCCCAGCATTTT. This codes for CSGGQVDQPQHF. The variable domain in full, completed from reference TRBV29-1 and TRBJ1-5, reads SAVISQKPSRDICQRGTSLTIQCQVDSQVTMMFWYRQQPGQSLTLIATANQGSEATYESGFVIDKFPISRPNLTFSTLTVSNMSPEDSSIYLCSGGQVDQPQHFGDGTRLSIL.

The rearrangement uses TRBV5-4 and TRBJ2-2, with 7 nucleotides matching TRBD1. V dropped 4 bases and J dropped 2; count of bases not matched to a gene: 2. In germline, CDR1 is SGHNT, CDR2 YYREEE (reference sequence). The CDR3 contains 14 residues. CDR3 in amino acids: CASSRDRNTGELFF. DNA for the CDR3: TGTGCCAGCAGCCGGGACAGAAACACCGGGGAGCTGTTTTTT.

The chain links TRBV7-9 to TRBJ2-7, with TRBD1 matching over 7 bases. The CDR3 totals 14 residues. J was trimmed by 6 bases and V by 1 base; bases with no gene match: 6. CDR1 is SEHNR and CDR2 is FQNEAQ in the germline V gene (reference sequence). The CDR3 region is CASSLDNRGTEQYF. CDR3 sequence (DNA): TGTGCCAGCAGCTTAGACAACAGGGGTACCGAGCAGTACTTC.

CDR3 nucleotides: TGTGCCAGCTCACCGGGACTCGCAATTGGTGAGCAGTTCTTC. Protein product: CASSPGLAIGEQFF. The chain uses TRBV18 and TRBJ2-1; D possibly corresponds to TRBD2 (6 bases). Germline CDR1 is KGHSH and CDR2 is LQKENI. Trimming pared 3 bases from V and 9 bases from J, leaving 15 bases between. The CDR3 loop spans 14 amino acids.